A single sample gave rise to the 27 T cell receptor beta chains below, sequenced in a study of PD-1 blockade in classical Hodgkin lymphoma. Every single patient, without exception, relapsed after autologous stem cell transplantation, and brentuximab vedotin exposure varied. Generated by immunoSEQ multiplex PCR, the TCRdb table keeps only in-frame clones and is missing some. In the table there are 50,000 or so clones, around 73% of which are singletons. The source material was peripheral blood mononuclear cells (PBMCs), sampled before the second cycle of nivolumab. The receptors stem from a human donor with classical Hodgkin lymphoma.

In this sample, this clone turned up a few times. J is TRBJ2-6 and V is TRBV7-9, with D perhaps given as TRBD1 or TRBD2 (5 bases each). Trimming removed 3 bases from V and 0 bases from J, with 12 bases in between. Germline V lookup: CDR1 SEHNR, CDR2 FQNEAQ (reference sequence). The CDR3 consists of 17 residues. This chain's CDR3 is CASSLGTAYSGANVLTF. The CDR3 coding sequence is TGTGCCAGCAGCTTGGGGACCGCCTACTCTGGGGCCAACGTCCTGACTTTC.

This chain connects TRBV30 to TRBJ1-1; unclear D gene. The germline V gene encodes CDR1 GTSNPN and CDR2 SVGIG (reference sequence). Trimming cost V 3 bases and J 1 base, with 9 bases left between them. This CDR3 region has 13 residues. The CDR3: CAWSQASNTEAFF. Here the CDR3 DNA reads TGTGCCTGGAGCCAGGCGTCGAACACTGAAGCTTTCTTT. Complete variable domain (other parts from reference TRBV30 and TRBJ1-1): SQTIHQWPATLVQPVGSPLSLECTVEGTSNPNLYWYRQAAGRGLQLLFYSVGIGQISSEVPQNLSASRPQDRQFILSSKKLLLSDSGFYLCAWSQASNTEAFFGQGTRLTVV.

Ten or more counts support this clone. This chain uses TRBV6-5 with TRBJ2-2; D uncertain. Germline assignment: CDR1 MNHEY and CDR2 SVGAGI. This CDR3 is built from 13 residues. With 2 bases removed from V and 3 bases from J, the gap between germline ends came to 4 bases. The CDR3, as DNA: TGTGCCAGCAGTTACCAGGACACCGGGGAGCTGTTTTTT. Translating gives CASSYQDTGELFF.

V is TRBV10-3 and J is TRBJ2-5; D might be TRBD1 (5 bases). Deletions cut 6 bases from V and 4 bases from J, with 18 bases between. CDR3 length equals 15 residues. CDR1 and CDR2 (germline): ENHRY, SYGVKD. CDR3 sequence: CAISADSGQRETQYF. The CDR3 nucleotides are TGTGCCATCAGCGCGGATTCAGGGCAGCGAGAGACCCAGTACTTC.

Here the CDR3 reads CASSLDYWAGSSSYNEQFF. The CDR3, as DNA: TGTGCCAGCAGCTTGGATTATTGGGCGGGATCGAGCTCCTACAATGAGCAGTTCTTC. V usage is TRBV5-6 and J usage is TRBJ2-1, with a tentative D call TRBD2 (6 bases). This CDR3 is built from 19 residues. Trimming cost V 0 bases and J 0 bases, with 19 bases left between them. CDR1 SGHDT and CDR2 YYEEEE come from the germline V gene. Looking up the rest from reference TRBV5-6 and TRBJ2-1 gives the full variable domain: DAGVTQSPTHLIKTRGQQVTLRCSPKSGHDTVSWYQQALGQGPQFIFQYYEEEERQRGNFPDRFSGHQFPNYSSELNVNALLLGDSALYLCASSLDYWAGSSSYNEQFFGPGTRLTVL.

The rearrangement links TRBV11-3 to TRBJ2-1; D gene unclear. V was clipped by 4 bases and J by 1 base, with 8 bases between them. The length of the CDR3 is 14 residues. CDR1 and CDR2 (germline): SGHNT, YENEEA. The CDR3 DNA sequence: TGTGCCAGCAGCTCGGAGTGGTCCTACAATGAGCAGTTCTTC. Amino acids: CASSSEWSYNEQFF.

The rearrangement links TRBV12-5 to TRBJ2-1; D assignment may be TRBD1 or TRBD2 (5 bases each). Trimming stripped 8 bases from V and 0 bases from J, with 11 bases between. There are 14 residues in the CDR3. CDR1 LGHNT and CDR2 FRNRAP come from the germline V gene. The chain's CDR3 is CASQRDGSYNEQFF. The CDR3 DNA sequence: TGTGCTAGTCAGAGGGACGGCTCCTACAATGAGCAGTTCTTC.

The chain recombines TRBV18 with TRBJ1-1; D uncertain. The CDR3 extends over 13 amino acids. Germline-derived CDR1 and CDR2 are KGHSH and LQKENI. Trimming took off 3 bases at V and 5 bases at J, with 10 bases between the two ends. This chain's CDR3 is CASSPGMATEAFF. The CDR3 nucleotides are TGTGCCAGCTCACCGGGTATGGCTACTGAAGCTTTCTTT.

The CDR3 DNA reads TGTGCCAGTAGTATGGTAGGGGTTCCCATGAACACTGAAGCTTTCTTT. Protein: CASSMVGVPMNTEAFF. This chain joins TRBV19 and TRBJ1-1, with a possible D match to TRBD1 (5 bases). The CDR3 covers 16 residues. Trimming left V 3 bases short and J 0 bases short, with 14 bases between. Germline loops: CDR1 LNHDA, CDR2 SQIVND (reference sequence).

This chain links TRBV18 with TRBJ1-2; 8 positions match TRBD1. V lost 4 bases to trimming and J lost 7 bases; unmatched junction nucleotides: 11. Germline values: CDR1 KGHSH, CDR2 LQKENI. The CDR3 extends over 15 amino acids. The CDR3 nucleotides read TGTGCCAGCTCACTATGGACAGGGTACGGGTCTGGCTACACCTTC. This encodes CASSLWTGYGSGYTF.

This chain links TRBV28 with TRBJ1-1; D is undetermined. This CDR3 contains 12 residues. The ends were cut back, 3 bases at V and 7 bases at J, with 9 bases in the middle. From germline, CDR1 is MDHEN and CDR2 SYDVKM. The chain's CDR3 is CASSFRTLEAFF. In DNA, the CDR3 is TGTGCCAGCAGTTTCCGAACCCTTGAAGCTTTCTTT.

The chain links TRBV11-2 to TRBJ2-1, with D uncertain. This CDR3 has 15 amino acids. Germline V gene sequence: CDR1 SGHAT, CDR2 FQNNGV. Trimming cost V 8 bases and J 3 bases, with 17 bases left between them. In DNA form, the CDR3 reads TGTGCCAGCGCCAGCTCCGGGTTCTTCTACAATGAGCAGTTCTTC. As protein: CASASSGFFYNEQFF.

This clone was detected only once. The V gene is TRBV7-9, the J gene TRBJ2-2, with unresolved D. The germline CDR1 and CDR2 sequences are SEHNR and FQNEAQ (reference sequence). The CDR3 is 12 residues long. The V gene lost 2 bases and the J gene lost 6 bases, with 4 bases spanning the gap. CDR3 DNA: TGTGCCAGCAGCTTAAGCGCCGGGGAGCTGTTTTTT. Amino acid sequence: CASSLSAGELFF.

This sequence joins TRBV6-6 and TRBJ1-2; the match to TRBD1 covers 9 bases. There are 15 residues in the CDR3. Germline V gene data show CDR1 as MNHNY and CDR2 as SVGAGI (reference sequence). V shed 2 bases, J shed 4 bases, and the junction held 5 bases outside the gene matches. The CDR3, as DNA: TGTGCCAGCAGTTACGCGACAGGGGGTAGCTATGGCTACACCTTC. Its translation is CASSYATGGSYGYTF.

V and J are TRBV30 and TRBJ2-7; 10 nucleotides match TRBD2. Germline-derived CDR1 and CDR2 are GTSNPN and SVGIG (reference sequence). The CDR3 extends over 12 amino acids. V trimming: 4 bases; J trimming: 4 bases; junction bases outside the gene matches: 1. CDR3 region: CAWTSGGYEQYF. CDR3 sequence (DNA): TGTGCCTGGACTAGCGGGGGATACGAGCAGTACTTC.

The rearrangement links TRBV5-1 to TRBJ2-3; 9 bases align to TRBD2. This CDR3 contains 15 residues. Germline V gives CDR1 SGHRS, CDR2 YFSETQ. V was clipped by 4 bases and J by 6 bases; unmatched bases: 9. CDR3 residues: CASSTAGLAGDTQYF. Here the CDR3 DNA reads TGCGCCAGCAGCACGGCGGGACTAGCAGGTGATACGCAGTATTTT.

The CDR3 spells CASSSQVATNEKLFF. Here the CDR3 DNA reads TGTGCCAGCAGCTCACAGGTTGCAACTAATGAAAAACTGTTTTTT. This chain links TRBV7-2 with TRBJ1-4; TRBD1 might be the D (5 bases). Germline V CDR1 and CDR2: SGHTA, FQGNSA. The CDR3 is 15 residues long. V lost 4 bases and J 0 bases, leaving 9 bases between the germline ends.

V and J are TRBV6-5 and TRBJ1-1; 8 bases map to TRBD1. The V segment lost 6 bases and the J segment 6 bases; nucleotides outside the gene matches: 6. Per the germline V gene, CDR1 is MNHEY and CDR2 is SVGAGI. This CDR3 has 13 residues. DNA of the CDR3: TGTGCCAGCAGCTATAAACAGGGGGCTGAAGCTTTCTTT. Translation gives CASSYKQGAEAFF.

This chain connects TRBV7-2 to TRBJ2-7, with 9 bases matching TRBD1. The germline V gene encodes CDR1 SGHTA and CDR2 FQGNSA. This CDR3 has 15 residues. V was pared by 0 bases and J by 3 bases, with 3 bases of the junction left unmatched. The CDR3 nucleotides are TGTGCCAGCAGCTTAGCCAGGGGACAGGGCTACGAGCAGTACTTC. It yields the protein CASSLARGQGYEQYF.

The chain's CDR3 is CASSRTGVVTEAFF. DNA of the CDR3: TGTGCCAGCAGTAGGACAGGGGTGGTCACTGAAGCTTTCTTT. V is TRBV28 and J is TRBJ1-1; 9 bases are shared with TRBD1. Germline trimming cut 5 bases from V and 4 bases from J; bases unmatched to any gene: 5. Germline CDR1 MDHEN, CDR2 SYDVKM. The CDR3 loop spans 14 amino acids.

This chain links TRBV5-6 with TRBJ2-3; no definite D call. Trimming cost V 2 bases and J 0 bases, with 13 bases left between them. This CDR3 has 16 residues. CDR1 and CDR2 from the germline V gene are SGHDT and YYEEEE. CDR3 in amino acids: CASSFPQFSSTDTQYF. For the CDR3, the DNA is TGTGCCAGCAGCTTCCCGCAGTTCTCTAGCACAGATACGCAGTATTTT.

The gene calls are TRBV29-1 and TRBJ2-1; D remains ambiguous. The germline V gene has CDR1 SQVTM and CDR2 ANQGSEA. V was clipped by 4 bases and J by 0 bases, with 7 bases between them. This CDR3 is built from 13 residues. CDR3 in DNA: TGCAGCGTTGTCACACTCTCCTACAATGAGCAGTTCTTC. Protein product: CSVVTLSYNEQFF.

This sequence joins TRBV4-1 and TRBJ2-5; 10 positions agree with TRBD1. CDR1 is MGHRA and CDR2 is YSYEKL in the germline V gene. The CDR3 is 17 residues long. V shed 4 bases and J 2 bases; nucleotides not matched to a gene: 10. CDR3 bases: TGCGCCAGCAGCCGTTCCGGGACAGGGGTATGGCAAGAGACCCAGTACTTC. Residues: CASSRSGTGVWQETQYF.

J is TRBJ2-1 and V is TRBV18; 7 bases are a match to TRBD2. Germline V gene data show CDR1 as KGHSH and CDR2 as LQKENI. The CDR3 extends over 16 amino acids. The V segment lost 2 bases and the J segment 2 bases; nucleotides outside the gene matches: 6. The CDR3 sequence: CASSPWASGTYNEQFF. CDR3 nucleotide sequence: TGTGCCAGCTCACCATGGGCTAGCGGAACCTACAATGAGCAGTTCTTC.

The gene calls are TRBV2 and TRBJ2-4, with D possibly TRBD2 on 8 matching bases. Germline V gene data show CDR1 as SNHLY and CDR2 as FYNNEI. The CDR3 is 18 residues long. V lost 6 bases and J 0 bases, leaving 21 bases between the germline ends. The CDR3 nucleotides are TGTGCCAGCAGAGGACAGGCGGGAGGACGCGTAGCCAAAAACATTCAGTACTTC. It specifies CASRGQAGGRVAKNIQYF.

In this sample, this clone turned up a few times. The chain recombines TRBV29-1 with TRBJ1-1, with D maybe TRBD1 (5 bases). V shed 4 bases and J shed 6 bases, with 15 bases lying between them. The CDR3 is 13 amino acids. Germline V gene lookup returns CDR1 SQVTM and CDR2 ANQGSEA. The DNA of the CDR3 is TGCAGCGTTGTTCGGGTTTTGGGGGCTGAAGCTTTCTTT. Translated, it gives CSVVRVLGAEAFF.

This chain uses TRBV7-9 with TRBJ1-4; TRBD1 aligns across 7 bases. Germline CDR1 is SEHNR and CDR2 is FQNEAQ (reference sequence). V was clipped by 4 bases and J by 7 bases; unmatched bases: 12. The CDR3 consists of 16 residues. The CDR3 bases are TGTGCCAGCAGCTCTGGGAGGGGGACAGCCTCTGAAAAACTGTTTTTT. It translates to CASSSGRGTASEKLFF.